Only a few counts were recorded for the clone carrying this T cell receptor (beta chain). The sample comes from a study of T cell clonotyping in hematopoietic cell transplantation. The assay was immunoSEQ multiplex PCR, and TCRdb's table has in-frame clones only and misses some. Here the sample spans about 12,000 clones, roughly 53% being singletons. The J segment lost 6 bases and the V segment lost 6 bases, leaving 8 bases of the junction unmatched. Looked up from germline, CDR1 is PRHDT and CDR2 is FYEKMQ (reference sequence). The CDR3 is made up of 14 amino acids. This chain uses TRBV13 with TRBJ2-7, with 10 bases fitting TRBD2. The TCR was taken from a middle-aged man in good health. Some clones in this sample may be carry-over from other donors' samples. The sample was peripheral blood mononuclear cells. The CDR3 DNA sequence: TGTGCCAGCAGACTCAGACTAGCGGGTGGCGAGCAGTACTTC. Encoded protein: CASRLRLAGGEQYF.